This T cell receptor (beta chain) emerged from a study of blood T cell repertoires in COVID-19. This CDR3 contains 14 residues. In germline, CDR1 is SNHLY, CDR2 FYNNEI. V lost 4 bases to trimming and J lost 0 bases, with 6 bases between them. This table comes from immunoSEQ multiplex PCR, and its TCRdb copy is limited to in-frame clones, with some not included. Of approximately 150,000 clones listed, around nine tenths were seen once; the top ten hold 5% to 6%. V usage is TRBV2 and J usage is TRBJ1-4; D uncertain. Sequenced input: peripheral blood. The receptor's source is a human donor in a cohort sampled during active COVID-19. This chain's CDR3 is CASSGVTTNEKLFF. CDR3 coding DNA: TGTGCCAGCAGTGGTGTTACAACTAATGAAAAACTGTTTTTT. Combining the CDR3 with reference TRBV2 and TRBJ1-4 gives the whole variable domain EPEVTQTPSHQVTQMGQEVILRCVPISNHLYFYWYRQILGQKVEFLVSFYNNEISEKSEIFDDQFSVERPDGSNFTLKIRSTKLEDSAMYFCASSGVTTNEKLFFGSGTQLSVL.